These 20 T cell receptor beta chains came from one sample sequenced in a study of blood T cells in healthy people across ages (dated by TCRdb to the mid-2010s). The receptor library was made with 5' RACE. The reads were generated on an Illumina HiSeq 2500. The second PCR ran for about 6 to 12 cycles and used a J-beta primer mix along with a sample-barcoded 5' primer. TCRdb passed the public sequencing reads through fastp at Q25 and MiXCR, retaining productive beta sequences. Every CDR3 protein is listed once, alongside the most common genes and DNA of its rows. This sample gives about 640,000 distinct CDR3 sequences in total; about 30% of them show up just once. The ten biggest clones cover more than 15% of the sample. The sequenced sample consisted of blood. The receptors were sampled from an elderly woman in good health.

This clonotype has only a few counts. The V gene is TRBV5-4, the J gene TRBJ1-1, with TRBD1 identical over 7 bases. Germline-derived CDR1 and CDR2 are SGHNT and YYREEE (reference sequence). This CDR3 has 15 residues. V was pared by 2 bases and J by 4 bases, with 8 bases of the junction left unmatched. The CDR3 coding sequence is TGTGCCAGCAGCTTCCAACAGGGGAGGGGCACTGAAGCTTTCTTT. As protein: CASSFQQGRGTEAFF.

The chain recombines TRBV7-2 with TRBJ1-1, with 9 bases lining up with TRBD1. From germline, CDR1 is SGHTA and CDR2 FQGNSA. The CDR3 length is 14 residues. Trimming removed 8 bases from V and 6 bases from J; junction bases left unmatched: 10. Here the CDR3 DNA reads TGTGCCAGCCGCCAAAACAGGGGGCTTTCTGAAGCTTTCTTT. This sequence encodes CASRQNRGLSEAFF.

J is TRBJ2-3 and V is TRBV28, with TRBD2 identical over 9 bases. The ends lost 6 bases at V and 2 bases at J; junction bases unmatched: 3. The germline gives CDR1 MDHEN, CDR2 SYDVKM. The CDR3 contains 14 residues. CDR3 DNA sequence: TGTGCCAGCAGGACTAGCGGAGACACAGATACGCAGTATTTT. Its protein product is CASRTSGDTDTQYF.

This clonotype was detected ten times or more. This rearrangement joins TRBV7-8 to TRBJ2-5, with 7 bases fitting TRBD2. CDR1 and CDR2 from the germline V gene are SGHVS and FQNEAQ. The CDR3 runs 15 residues. J gave up 5 bases and V 5 bases, and 11 bases lay outside the gene matches. The CDR3 spells CASSRGDPGRETQYF. CDR3 sequence (DNA): TGTGCCAGCAGCCGGGGGGACCCAGGAAGGGAGACCCAGTACTTC.

In this sample, this clonotype turned up many times. As DNA, the CDR3 is TGTGCCATCAGTGGCTACGGGACAATAGGTCCTGAGCAGTTCTTC. Its protein is CAISGYGTIGPEQFF. The chain carries TRBV10-3 and TRBJ2-1, with D tentatively TRBD1 (6 bases). V lost 4 bases, J lost 9 bases, and 19 bases lay in between. The CDR3 runs to 15 residues. Germline V gene data show CDR1 as ENHRY and CDR2 as SYGVKD.

This clonotype was observed many times. The chain employs TRBV29-1 and TRBJ2-5; no firm D call. The V end lost 7 bases, the J end lost 2 bases, and 14 bases lay between the germline ends. Germline CDR1 is SQVTM and CDR2 is ANQGSEA. The CDR3 has 13 amino acids. This CDR3 reads CSATFVRQETQYF. The CDR3 DNA sequence: TGCAGCGCCACGTTTGTCAGACAAGAGACCCAGTACTTC.

Only a few counts were recorded for this clonotype. The chain has TRBV29-1 and TRBJ2-5; 11 bases align to TRBD2. This CDR3 contains 15 residues. From germline, CDR1 is SQVTM and CDR2 ANQGSEA. V shed 6 bases and J 1 base; nucleotides not matched to a gene: 7. CDR3 in DNA: TGCAGCGTGCACGGACTAGCGGGTACCCAAGAGACCCAGTACTTC. Encoded protein: CSVHGLAGTQETQYF. Complete variable domain (other parts from reference TRBV29-1 and TRBJ2-5): SAVISQKPSRDICQRGTSLTIQCQVDSQVTMMFWYRQQPGQSLTLIATANQGSEATYESGFVIDKFPISRPNLTFSTLTVSNMSPEDSSIYLCSVHGLAGTQETQYFGPGTRLLVL.

About this clonotype: Just one base apart from a much larger clone, this may be a read error. This chain joins TRBV5-4 and TRBJ2-3; weak D call: TRBD1 (6 bases). CDR3 length: 14 residues. Germline V gene lookup returns CDR1 SGHNT and CDR2 YYREEE (reference sequence). CDR3 region: CASSATGSTDAQYF. CDR3 coding DNA: TGTGCCAGCAGCGCTACAGGGAGCACAGATGCGCAGTATTTT. The full variable domain, with the rest looked up from reference TRBV5-4 and TRBJ2-3, is ETGVTQSPTHLIKTRGQQVTLRCSSQSGHNTVSWYQQALGQGPQFIFQYYREEENGRGNFPPRFSGLQFPNYSSELNVNALELDDSALYLCASSATGSTDAQYFGPGTRLTVL.

A note on this clonotype: One base away lies a much larger clone, so this may be a sequencing read error. The rearrangement links TRBV5-1 to TRBJ2-5, with a tentative D call TRBD2 (7 bases). This CDR3 comprises 17 residues. The germline CDR1 and CDR2 sequences are SGHRS and YFSETQ. V was trimmed by 1 base and J by 11 bases, leaving 27 bases between them. As DNA, the CDR3 is TGCGCCAGCAGCTTGAGTCGGGGGGCCCGCAAAGGATCTGAGCAGTACTTC. This gives the protein CASSLSRGARKGSEQYF.

The V call is TRBV29-1, the J call TRBJ1-5, with 7 bases matching TRBD1. V dropped 6 bases and J dropped 9; count of bases not matched to a gene: 14. The germline V gene encodes CDR1 SQVTM and CDR2 ANQGSEA. This CDR3 region has 14 residues. The CDR3 loop reads CSVLLGGGSRPQHF. The CDR3 DNA reads TGCAGCGTCCTTTTGGGAGGGGGCAGTCGGCCCCAGCATTTT.

At least ten counts were recorded for this clonotype. The chain couples TRBV29-1 to TRBJ2-5, with 9 bases lining up with TRBD1. CDR3 size: 14 residues. The germline V gene has CDR1 SQVTM and CDR2 ANQGSEA. Trimming took 6 bases from V and 4 from J; bases not matched to a gene: 9. The CDR3, as DNA: TGCAGCGTATCAACAGGGGGCCGGGGAGAGACCCAGTACTTC. This gives the protein CSVSTGGRGETQYF.

The genes are TRBV19 and TRBJ2-3; TRBD1 or TRBD2 may be the D gene (5 bases each). This CDR3 is 14 amino acids long. V was trimmed by 3 bases and J by 4 bases, leaving 11 bases between them. From germline, CDR1 is LNHDA and CDR2 SQIVND (reference sequence). CDR3 sequence: CASSIGAGPDTQYF. In DNA, the CDR3 is TGTGCCAGTAGTATCGGGGCAGGCCCAGATACGCAGTATTTT.

This clonotype was observed at least ten times. CDR3 nucleotide sequence: TGTGCCAGCAGTTATCTGGGTAACTACAATGAGCAGTTCTTC. Its protein is CASSYLGNYNEQFF. The chain couples TRBV6-6 to TRBJ2-1; D is uncertain. Trimming took 3 bases from V and 3 from J, leaving 9 bases between them. This CDR3 spans 14 amino acids. Looked up from germline, CDR1 is MNHNY and CDR2 is SVGAGI (reference sequence).

This clonotype has at least ten counts. The V and J genes are TRBV7-3 and TRBJ1-2, with D maybe TRBD1 (5 bases). Germline V lookup: CDR1 SGHTA, CDR2 FQGTGA. The V end lost 2 bases, the J end lost 3 bases, and 10 bases lay between the germline ends. The CDR3 sequence is 14 residues long. The CDR3 loop is CASSLHPTDYGYTF. CDR3 nucleotide sequence: TGTGCCAGCAGCTTACACCCGACAGACTATGGCTACACCTTC.

In this sample, this clonotype turned up many times. The gene calls are TRBV6-1 and TRBJ2-5, with D perhaps matching TRBD2 (6 bases). V dropped 6 bases and J dropped 2 bases, with 13 bases sitting between them. The CDR3 is made up of 14 amino acids. Germline V CDR1 and CDR2: MNHNS, SASEGT. The CDR3 spells CASRRDPAQETQYF. In DNA, the CDR3 is TGTGCCAGCAGGCGGGACCCGGCGCAAGAGACCCAGTACTTC.

Note on this clonotype: This sequence may be a read error, since a much larger clone differs from it by one base. The chain uses TRBV11-2 and TRBJ2-7; no reliable D call. V lost 0 bases and J 7 bases, leaving 10 bases between the germline ends. The CDR3 consists of 13 residues. The V gene's germline CDR1 is SGHAT and CDR2 FQNNGV. The CDR3 DNA is TGTGCCAGCAGCTTAGACCGCACCGGTGAGCAGTACTTC. It yields the protein CASSLDRTGEQYF.

This clonotype was seen more than once but under ten times. V is TRBV2 and J is TRBJ2-6; D is possibly TRBD1 (6 bases). Germline V gives CDR1 SNHLY, CDR2 FYNNEI. V lost 0 bases and J lost 0, with 6 bases in between. There are 16 residues in the CDR3. CDR3 in DNA: TGTGCCAGCAGTGAAGCCAGGGGCTCTGGGGCCAACGTCCTGACTTTC. Translating gives CASSEARGSGANVLTF. The complete variable domain, with remaining parts taken from reference TRBV2 and TRBJ2-6, reads EPEVTQTPSHQVTQMGQEVILRCVPISNHLYFYWYRQILGQKVEFLVSFYNNEISEKSEIFDDQFSVERPDGSNFTLKIRSTKLEDSAMYFCASSEARGSGANVLTFGAGSRLTVL.

About this clonotype itself: The germline gene is not matched at one end of the junction; a read error may be the cause. The chain joins TRBV29-1 to TRBJ2-1; 9 bases agree with TRBD2. The CDR3 loop spans 18 amino acids. CDR1 is SQVTM, CDR2 ANQGSEA, per germline. The DNA for the CDR3 is TGCGGCGTTGAACCGCCTAGCGGGGTCGATTTCTCCTACAATGAGCAGTTCTTC. Amino acid sequence: CGVEPPSGVDFSYNEQFF.

The chain carries TRBV20-1 and TRBJ2-2; 8 bases fit TRBD2. The V segment lost 6 bases and the J segment 3 bases; nucleotides outside the gene matches: 12. In germline, CDR1 is DFQATT, CDR2 SNEGSKA (reference sequence). The CDR3 is 16 residues long. DNA for the CDR3: TGCAGTGCCCATCCACCGGGGGGGTTTGACACCGGGGAGCTGTTTTTT. Translated: CSAHPPGGFDTGELFF.

In its sample, this clonotype was seen many times. V is TRBV6-1 and J is TRBJ2-7, with 8 bases matching TRBD1. This CDR3 spans 15 amino acids. Per the germline V gene, CDR1 is MNHNS and CDR2 is SASEGT. V lost 6 bases and J lost 0; bases outside the gene matches: 7. The CDR3 loop is CASRSTGTGSYEQYF. As DNA, the CDR3 is TGTGCCAGCAGGTCTACCGGGACAGGCTCCTACGAGCAGTACTTC.